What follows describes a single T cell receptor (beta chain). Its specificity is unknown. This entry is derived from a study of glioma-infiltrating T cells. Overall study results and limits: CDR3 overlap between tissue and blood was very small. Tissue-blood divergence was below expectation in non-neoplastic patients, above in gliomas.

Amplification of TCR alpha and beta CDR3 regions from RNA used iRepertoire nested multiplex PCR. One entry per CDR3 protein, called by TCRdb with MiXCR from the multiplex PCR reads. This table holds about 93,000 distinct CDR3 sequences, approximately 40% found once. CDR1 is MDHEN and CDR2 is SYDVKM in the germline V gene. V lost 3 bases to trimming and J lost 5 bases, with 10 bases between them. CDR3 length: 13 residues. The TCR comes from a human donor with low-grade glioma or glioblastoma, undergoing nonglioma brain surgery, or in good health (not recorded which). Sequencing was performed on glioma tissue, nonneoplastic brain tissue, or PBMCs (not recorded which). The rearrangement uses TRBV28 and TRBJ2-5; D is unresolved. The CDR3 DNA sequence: TGTGCCAGCAGTTTCGGAAGTCGCGAGACCCAGTACTTC. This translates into CASSFGSRETQYF. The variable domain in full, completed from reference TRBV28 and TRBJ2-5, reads DVKVTQSSRYLVKRTGEKVFLECVQDMDHENMFWYRQDPGLGLRLIYFSYDVKMKEKGDIPEGYSVSREKKERFSLILESASTNQTSMYLCASSFGSRETQYFGPGTRLLVL.